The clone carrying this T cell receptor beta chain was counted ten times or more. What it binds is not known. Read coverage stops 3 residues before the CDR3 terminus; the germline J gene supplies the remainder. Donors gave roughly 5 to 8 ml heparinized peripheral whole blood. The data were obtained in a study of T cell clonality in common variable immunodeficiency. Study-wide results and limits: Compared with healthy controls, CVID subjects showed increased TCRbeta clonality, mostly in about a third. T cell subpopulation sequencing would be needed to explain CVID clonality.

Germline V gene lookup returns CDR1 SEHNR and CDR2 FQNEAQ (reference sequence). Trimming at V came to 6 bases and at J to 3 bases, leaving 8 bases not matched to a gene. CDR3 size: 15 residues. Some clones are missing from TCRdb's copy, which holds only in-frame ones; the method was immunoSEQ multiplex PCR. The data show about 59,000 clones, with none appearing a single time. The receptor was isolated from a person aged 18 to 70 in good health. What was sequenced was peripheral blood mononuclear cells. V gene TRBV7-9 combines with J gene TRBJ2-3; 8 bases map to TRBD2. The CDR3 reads CASSSLAVGTDTQYF. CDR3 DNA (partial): TGTGCCAGCAGTTCACTAGCGGTCGGAACAGATACG.